This TCR beta chain was captured by sequencing in a study of T cells in Graves' hyperthyroidism and ophthalmopathy. Study-level results: Researchers report that a 13 V-J model separated ophthalmopathy from stable hyperthyroidism. Blood also carried most thyroid clonotypes expanded above 0.001.

A word on this clonotype: What it binds is unknown.

The diagnoses drew upon clinical symptoms, serum thyroxine and TRAb, thyroid ultrasound and orbital computed tomography. The germline gives CDR1 MNHEY, CDR2 SMNVEV (reference sequence). V was pared by 3 bases and J by 6 bases, with 3 bases of the junction left unmatched. The CDR3 has 15 amino acids. TCR beta CDR3 regions were amplified from RNA. When the TCR CDR3 underwent first-round RT-PCR, the HTBI primer set was used. TCRdb ran MiXCR on the multiplex PCR reads and lists one entry per CDR3 protein. Counted here are 500,000 to 650,000 distinct CDR3 sequences, about 15% occurring once; the ten biggest clones make up about an eighth.

This TCR was recovered from a woman between 45 and 60 years old with Graves' ophthalmopathy. The gene calls are TRBV27 and TRBJ2-1; 12 nucleotides match TRBD2. Source material: blood. The CDR3 loop is CASSFLTSGSNEQFF. The CDR3, as DNA: TGTGCCAGCAGTTTTTTGACTAGCGGGAGCAATGAGCAGTTCTTC.